The present TCR beta chain was sequenced within a study of blood T cell repertoires in COVID-19. Study overall: Donors in the United States, Italy and Spain gave samples during acute or convalescent COVID-19. The analysed material was cDNA or gDNA that came from T cells, B-cell-depleted T cells, or PBMCs.

In the original workflow: It was from reference gene primer amplification that nucleated cell counts were estimated. Libraries were prepared by immunoSEQ multiplex PCR; TCRdb keeps only in-frame clonotypes and omits some of them. D and trimming were read from the DNA, whereas the V and J calls and clone size are those reported in that table. This sample carries around 120,000 clones, 90% of them seen once, and the ten largest clones take 3.5% to 4.5%. V was clipped by 4 bases and J by 7 bases, with 16 bases between them. There are 15 residues in the CDR3. CDR1 is MGHDK and CDR2 is SYGVNS in the germline V gene. This clone has just one count. Recruited during active infection, patients (from Seattle) were subsequently followed longitudinally.

This chain joins TRBV25-1 and TRBJ2-2; a possible D gene is TRBD1 (6 bases). The sequence was collected from a woman in her sixties or seventies with COVID-19, enrolled during active disease. Sequencing was performed on peripheral blood. In nucleotides, the CDR3 is TGTGCCAGCAGTGCGCAGGGGCGAACGGGCGGGGAGCTGTTTTTT. Protein: CASSAQGRTGGELFF.